The 21 T cell receptor beta chains listed next were all sequenced from one sample in a study of Ad26.COV2.S vaccination and SARS-CoV-2 variants. The treatment was: some 20 received Ad26.COV2.S at low or high dose, single or two shots; a few received placebo; per-sample allocation not given. The samples were gathered on day 63 after the first injection of vaccine or placebo. TCRdb's copy holds only in-frame clones and misses some; the assay was immunoSEQ multiplex PCR. The data contain 500,000 or so clones, around nine tenths of them singletons. This sample comprised peripheral blood, obtained in a trial of Ad26.COV2.S vaccine versus placebo. The origin of the receptors is a person aged 18-65 years who received the Ad26.COV2.S COVID-19 vaccine or a placebo.

The gene calls are TRBV28 and TRBJ2-7; possibly TRBD1 for D (6 bases). V lost 7 bases to trimming and J lost 3 bases, with 19 bases between them. CDR1 MDHEN and CDR2 SYDVKM come from the germline V gene. The CDR3 contains 15 residues. The DNA for the CDR3 is TGTGCCAGCACTAAATCGGACAGATCTAACTACGAGCAGTACTTC. Translation: CASTKSDRSNYEQYF.

This chain joins TRBV11-2 and TRBJ2-1; D not certain. Germline values: CDR1 SGHAT, CDR2 FQNNGV. CDR3 length equals 15 residues. Trimming pared 1 base from V and 5 bases from J, leaving 12 bases between. CDR3 protein: CASSLGAYRDNEQFF. CDR3 DNA: TGTGCCAGCAGCTTAGGGGCATATAGGGACAATGAGCAGTTCTTC.

The rearrangement uses TRBV6-2 or TRBV6-3 and TRBJ1-5; D unclear. Germline assignment: CDR1 MNHEY and CDR2 SVGEGT. This CDR3 comprises 16 residues. V was shortened by 2 bases and J by 6 bases, with 17 bases between the two germline ends. The CDR3 sequence: CASSYERADSSQPQHF. The CDR3 nucleotides read TGTGCCAGCAGTTACGAAAGGGCGGACTCAAGTCAGCCCCAGCATTTT.

This clone was detected only a few times. V usage is TRBV9 and J usage is TRBJ2-7; D is possibly TRBD1 (5 bases). The CDR3 has 14 residues. CDR1 SGDLS and CDR2 YYNGEE come from the germline V gene. V gave up 3 bases and J gave up 3 bases, with 13 bases separating them. The CDR3 coding sequence is TGTGCCAGCAGCGCAGGACACAGCCGCTACGAGCAGTACTTC. As protein: CASSAGHSRYEQYF. The full variable domain, in which reference TRBV9 and TRBJ2-7 provide the parts outside the CDR3, is DSGVTQTPKHLITATGQRVTLRCSPRSGDLSVYWYQQSLDQGLQFLIQYYNGEERAKGNILERFSAQQFPDLHSELNLSSLELGDSALYFCASSAGHSRYEQYFGPGTRLTVT.

The CDR3 region is CASSLNPGGYNEQFF. In DNA, the CDR3 is TGTGCCAGCAGCTTAAATCCGGGAGGGTACAATGAGCAGTTCTTC. This chain joins TRBV7-3 and TRBJ2-1; 8 nucleotides line up with TRBD2. Germline-derived CDR1 and CDR2 are SGHTA and FQGTGA. CDR3 length equals 15 residues. Trimming took 1 base from V and 4 from J; bases not matched to a gene: 3.

The rearrangement links TRBV19 to TRBJ1-2; D is unresolved. The germline V gene has CDR1 LNHDA and CDR2 SQIVND (reference sequence). Trimming removed 7 bases from V and 4 bases from J, with 13 bases in between. The CDR3 has 13 amino acids. The CDR3 DNA sequence: TGTGCCAGTATGGCAGATCCTGGCTATGGCTACACCTTC. It yields the protein CASMADPGYGYTF.

The J gene is TRBJ2-5, the V gene TRBV6-5; D is possibly TRBD1 (5 bases). V was shortened by 5 bases and J by 5 bases, with 15 bases between the two germline ends. Per the germline V gene, CDR1 is MNHEY and CDR2 is SVGAGI. The CDR3 contains 14 residues. The CDR3 bases are TGTGCCAGCAGTAAATCAGGGATGGTGGAGACCCAGTACTTC. This encodes CASSKSGMVETQYF.

V and J are TRBV28 and TRBJ2-7; 8 bases agree with TRBD2. The junction had 5 bases not matched to a gene; V was cut back by 6 bases and J by 1 base. Germline V gene lookup returns CDR1 MDHEN and CDR2 SYDVKM. The CDR3 has 14 amino acids. CDR3 residues: CASSPSGGSYEQYF. CDR3 nucleotide sequence: TGTGCCAGCAGCCCTTCGGGGGGGTCCTACGAGCAGTACTTC.

The chain links TRBV7-2 to TRBJ1-4, with 7 bases fitting TRBD1. The germline gives CDR1 SGHTA, CDR2 FQGNSA. Trimming cost V 5 bases and J 0 bases; bases outside gene matches: 3. CDR3 length equals 15 residues. The CDR3 nucleotides are TGTGCCAGCAGCGGGACAGCCGCAACTAATGAAAAACTGTTTTTT. This translates into CASSGTAATNEKLFF.

The genes are TRBV5-8 and TRBJ2-1, with 11 bases matching TRBD2. The CDR3 is 15 residues long. From germline, CDR1 is SGHTS and CDR2 YDEGEE. V was pared by 0 bases and J by 12 bases, with 8 bases of the junction left unmatched. CDR3 region: CASSLAPTSGRRQFF. The DNA of the CDR3 is TGTGCCAGCAGCTTGGCCCCCACTAGCGGGAGAAGGCAGTTCTTC. The full variable domain, in which reference TRBV5-8 and TRBJ2-1 provide the parts outside the CDR3, is EAGVTQSPTHLIKTRGQQATLRCSPISGHTSVYWYQQALGLGLQFLLWYDEGEERNRGNFPPRFSGRQFPNYSSELNVNALELEDSALYLCASSLAPTSGRRQFFGPGTRLTVL.

The chain joins TRBV19 to TRBJ1-4, with D uncertain. CDR3 length: 14 residues. Germline V gives CDR1 LNHDA, CDR2 SQIVND (reference sequence). Between the trimmed V and J ends, which lost 6 bases and 0 bases, there was a span of 8 bases. This chain's CDR3 is CASRGDATNEKLFF. The CDR3, as DNA: TGTGCCAGTAGAGGAGATGCAACTAATGAAAAACTGTTTTTT.

This chain uses TRBV19 with TRBJ1-4, with D uncertain. Germline lookup yields CDR1 LNHDA and CDR2 SQIVND (reference sequence). This CDR3 has 14 residues. With 4 bases removed from V and 4 bases from J, the gap between germline ends came to 10 bases. CDR3 bases: TGTGCCAGTAGTAGCGGACGGAGTAATGAAAAACTGTTTTTT. As protein: CASSSGRSNEKLFF.

This chain uses TRBV11-2 with TRBJ2-1; 13 bases agree with TRBD2. Germline V CDR1 and CDR2: SGHAT, FQNNGV. V dropped 9 bases and J dropped 9; count of bases not matched to a gene: 2. The CDR3 totals 12 residues. The CDR3 protein is CASGLAGVEQFF. CDR3 in DNA: TGTGCCAGTGGACTAGCGGGAGTTGAGCAGTTCTTC.

The genes are TRBV9 and TRBJ2-1; a weak D match, TRBD1 (5 bases). Deletions cut 3 bases from V and 6 bases from J, with 10 bases between. This CDR3 region has 13 residues. The V gene's germline CDR1 is SGDLS and CDR2 YYNGEE. The chain's CDR3 is CASSEDTSNEQFF. For the CDR3, the DNA is TGTGCCAGCAGCGAGGACACAAGCAATGAGCAGTTCTTC. The full variable domain, with the rest looked up from reference TRBV9 and TRBJ2-1, is DSGVTQTPKHLITATGQRVTLRCSPRSGDLSVYWYQQSLDQGLQFLIQYYNGEERAKGNILERFSAQQFPDLHSELNLSSLELGDSALYFCASSEDTSNEQFFGPGTRLTVL.

The chain carries TRBV27 and TRBJ1-1, with 7 bases aligning to TRBD1. The CDR3 is made up of 14 amino acids. Germline values: CDR1 MNHEY, CDR2 SMNVEV (reference sequence). Trimming at V came to 3 bases and at J to 4 bases, leaving 5 bases not matched to a gene. The CDR3 protein is CASSFYQGGTEAFF. The CDR3 DNA is TGTGCCAGCAGTTTCTACCAGGGGGGCACTGAAGCTTTCTTT.

In its sample, this clone was seen once. The chain has TRBV6-2 or TRBV6-3 and TRBJ1-5, with 8 bases lining up with TRBD1. CDR1 is MNHEY and CDR2 is SVGEGT in the germline V gene. The CDR3 runs to 16 residues. V gave up 4 bases and J gave up 6 bases; unmatched junction bases: 11. Here the CDR3 reads CASSWTQGAPSQPQHF. The CDR3 DNA follows: TGTGCCAGCAGTTGGACCCAGGGGGCGCCGAGTCAGCCCCAGCATTTT.

The rearrangement links TRBV2 to TRBJ1-6, with a tentative D call TRBD1 (5 bases). The CDR3 has 16 residues. V was pared by 6 bases and J by 10 bases, with 22 bases between. The germline gives CDR1 SNHLY, CDR2 FYNNEI. In DNA form, the CDR3 reads TGTGCCAGCAGCACCCCCCGAGGGTTAGAGGGGTCACCCCTCCACTTT. This codes for CASSTPRGLEGSPLHF.

This chain joins TRBV28 and TRBJ1-2; D perhaps matches TRBD1 (6 bases). Germline CDR1 is MDHEN and CDR2 is SYDVKM. Between the trimmed V and J ends, which lost 4 bases and 4 bases, there was a span of 13 bases. CDR3 length: 14 amino acids. CDR3 loop: CASSSPTGIYGYTF. CDR3 bases: TGTGCCAGCAGTTCTCCGACAGGAATCTATGGCTACACCTTC.

The V call is TRBV7-2, the J call TRBJ2-4, with a tentative D call TRBD2 (5 bases). Germline V gene lookup returns CDR1 SGHTA and CDR2 FQGNSA. CDR3 length: 17 amino acids. Deletions cut 3 bases from V and 15 bases from J, with 30 bases between. CDR3 nucleotides: TGTGCCAGCAGCTTGGTCGGTTCCGCCACTAGTGTAGGCGCTTGGTACTTC. It specifies CASSLVGSATSVGAWYF. The full variable domain, with the rest looked up from reference TRBV7-2 and TRBJ2-4, is GAGVSQSPSNKVTEKGKDVELRCDPISGHTALYWYRQSLGQGLEFLIYFQGNSAPDKSGLPSDRFSAERTGGSVSTLTIQRTQQEDSAVYLCASSLVGSATSVGAWYFGAGTRLSVL.

This chain connects TRBV5-6 to TRBJ2-7, with D perhaps matching TRBD1 or TRBD2 (5 bases each). V lost 2 bases and J lost 3, with 15 bases in between. Germline values: CDR1 SGHDT, CDR2 YYEEEE. The CDR3 is made up of 15 amino acids. The CDR3 sequence: CASSFRGTGFYEQYF. The CDR3 DNA follows: TGTGCCAGCAGCTTCCGTGGGACCGGGTTCTACGAGCAGTACTTC.

This clone was seen more than once but under ten times. The chain is built from TRBV4-2 and TRBJ2-7; weak D call: TRBD2 (6 bases). Germline lookup yields CDR1 LGHNA and CDR2 YNFKEQ. The CDR3 consists of 14 residues. The germline V and J ends were trimmed by 5 bases and 3 bases, with 14 bases remaining between them. DNA for the CDR3: TGTGCCAGCAGCGCTAGCGAGTCCCTCTACGAGCAGTACTTC. It translates to CASSASESLYEQYF.